This is a list of T cell receptor beta chains from one sample in a study of blood T cell repertoires in COVID-19. Assay: immunoSEQ multiplex PCR; the TCRdb copy retains only in-frame clones and omits some. The repertoire includes 88,000 or so clones, 70% to 80% of them detected once, and 24% sits in the top ten. Source material: peripheral blood. The receptor source for this set is a human donor in a cohort sampled during active COVID-19. Each CDR3 is given with its conserved first and last residue. The order of the fields is clone size, J gene, D gene, V gene, CDR3 protein, CDR3 DNA. The D gene is left open where the match is weak. For some rows the clone size is stated as once, few or many, or as a class when expanded; others skip it.

size: few; J: TRBJ1-6; D: NA; V: TRBV7-2; CDR3: CASSHVARLFSPLHF; DNA: TGTGCCAGCAGCCACGTCGCCAGGCTCTTCTCACCCCTCCACTTT
size: NA; J: TRBJ2-1; D: TRBD1; V: TRBV19; CDR3: CASTPGGMYNEQFF; DNA: TGTGCCAGTACCCCAGGGGGTATGTACAATGAGCAGTTCTTC
size: NA; J: TRBJ2-7; D: TRBD2; V: TRBV5-4; CDR3: CASSQTSGATYEQYF; DNA: TGTGCCAGCAGCCAGACTAGCGGGGCTACCTACGAGCAGTACTTC
size: once; J: TRBJ1-4; D: NA; V: TRBV5-4; CDR3: CASSLEGVGKLFF; DNA: TGTGCCAGCAGCTTGGAGGGGGTAGGAAAACTGTTTTTT
size: NA; J: TRBJ1-2; D: NA; V: TRBV6-6; CDR3: CASSYEERPYYGYTF; DNA: TGTGCCAGCAGTTACGAGGAGCGCCCCTACTATGGCTACACCTTC
size: NA; J: TRBJ2-2; D: TRBD2; V: TRBV7-7; CDR3: CASSAGVGTGELFF; DNA: TGTGCTAGCTCTGCGGGAGTAGGGACCGGGGAGCTGTTTTTT
size: NA; J: TRBJ2-7; D: NA; V: TRBV11-2; CDR3: CASSLDLPLNQDF; DNA: TGTGCCAGCAGCTTAGATCTTCCCCTCAACCAGGACTTC
size: NA; J: TRBJ2-1; D: TRBD1; V: TRBV6-2/TRBV6-3; CDR3: CASSQPGQEQFF; DNA: TGTGCCAGCAGTCAACCGGGACAGGAGCAGTTCTTC
size: NA; J: TRBJ2-7; D: NA; V: TRBV5-1; CDR3: CASSLSTGRPYEQYF; DNA: TGCGCCAGCAGCTTGTCGACAGGGAGGCCCTACGAGCAGTACTTC
size: NA; J: TRBJ2-1; D: TRBD2; V: TRBV30; CDR3: CAWIGMGQRVAGGHHEQFF; DNA: TGTGCCTGGATAGGAATGGGACAGAGAGTAGCGGGAGGGCACCATGAGCAGTTCTTC
size: NA; J: TRBJ2-5; D: NA; V: TRBV10-3; CDR3: CAISDGGTETQYF; DNA: TGTGCCATCAGTGACGGGGGAACAGAGACCCAGTACTTC
size: NA; J: TRBJ2-7; D: TRBD1; V: TRBV11-1; CDR3: CASSQDRGSYEQYF; DNA: TGTGCCAGCAGCCAAGACAGGGGGTCCTACGAGCAGTACTTC
size: NA; J: TRBJ1-4; D: NA; V: TRBV6-6; CDR3: CASSYGPPDDEKLFF; DNA: TGTGCCAGCAGTTACGGGCCCCCGGATGATGAAAAACTGTTTTTT
size: NA; J: TRBJ1-1; D: TRBD1; V: TRBV4-2; CDR3: CASSPLLGTENTEAFF; DNA: TGTGCCAGCAGCCCCCTCCTCGGGACAGAGAACACTGAAGCTTTCTTT
size: few; J: TRBJ2-7; D: NA; V: TRBV6-1; CDR3: CASSEIGPGAYEQYF; DNA: TGTGCCAGCAGTGAAATAGGTCCAGGGGCCTACGAGCAGTACTTC
size: NA; J: TRBJ1-1; D: NA; V: TRBV24-1; CDR3: CATQGRGDTEAFF; DNA: TGTGCCACCCAGGGGAGAGGGGACACTGAAGCTTTCTTT
size: NA; J: TRBJ2-5; D: NA; V: TRBV28; CDR3: CASSSETQYF; DNA: TGTGCCAGCAGTTCTGAGACCCAGTACTTC
size: NA; J: TRBJ2-2; D: TRBD2; V: TRBV11-3; CDR3: CASSLLGGSTGELFF; DNA: TGTGCCAGCAGCTTATTGGGCGGGAGCACCGGGGAGCTGTTTTTT
size: NA; J: TRBJ2-1; D: TRBD1; V: TRBV5-1; CDR3: CASSGQGAAHNEQFF; DNA: TGCGCCAGCAGCGGACAGGGGGCAGCGCACAATGAGCAGTTCTTC
size: NA; J: TRBJ1-1; D: NA; V: TRBV2; CDR3: CASSEQGMGTEAFF; DNA: TGTGCCAGCAGTGAGCAGGGAATGGGCACTGAAGCTTTCTTT
size: NA; J: TRBJ1-5; D: TRBD1; V: TRBV2; CDR3: CASSAPGGGSNQPQHF; DNA: TGTGCCAGCAGCGCCCCAGGGGGAGGAAGCAATCAGCCCCAGCATTTT
size: NA; J: TRBJ2-2; D: TRBD2; V: TRBV9; CDR3: CASSVGEGTSLKTGELFF; DNA: TGTGCCAGCAGCGTAGGAGAGGGGACTAGCCTTAAAACCGGGGAGCTGTTTTTT
size: NA; J: TRBJ2-1; D: TRBD2; V: TRBV12-5; CDR3: CASGLVGPLLAGFYNEQFF; DNA: TGTGCTAGTGGTTTGGTAGGTCCCCTCCTAGCGGGTTTCTACAATGAGCAGTTCTTC
size: NA; J: TRBJ1-2; D: NA; V: TRBV20-1; CDR3: CSASTGSGGYTF; DNA: TGCAGTGCTAGTACAGGTTCTGGTGGCTACACCTTC
size: NA; J: TRBJ1-2; D: NA; V: TRBV14; CDR3: CASSQRGRAYGYTF; DNA: TGTGCCAGCAGCCAGCGGGGCAGAGCCTATGGCTACACCTTC
size: NA; J: TRBJ1-2; D: NA; V: TRBV19; CDR3: CASSTNGPDSGYTF; DNA: TGTGCCAGTAGTACAAATGGACCCGACAGCGGCTACACCTTC
size: few; J: TRBJ2-6; D: NA; V: TRBV16; CDR3: CASSQCGGGFFLANVLTF; DNA: TGTGCCAGCAGCCAATGTGGGGGCGGGTTTTTTCTGGCCAACGTCCTGACTTTC
size: NA; J: TRBJ1-2; D: TRBD1; V: TRBV6-5; CDR3: CASRRDSPANYGYTF; DNA: TGTGCCAGCAGACGGGACAGTCCAGCTAACTATGGCTACACCTTC
size: NA; J: TRBJ1-6; D: TRBD1; V: TRBV5-1; CDR3: CASSSGQTWAPGYSPLHF; DNA: TGCGCCAGCAGCTCGGGACAGACATGGGCGCCGGGATATTCACCCCTCCACTTT
size: NA; J: TRBJ1-5; D: NA; V: TRBV20-1; CDR3: CSASGGFQPQHF; DNA: TGCAGTGCTAGTGGCGGATTCCAGCCCCAGCATTTT
size: once; J: TRBJ2-7; D: TRBD2; V: TRBV5-4; CDR3: CASSLASGRLYSYEQYF; DNA: TGTGCCAGCAGCTTGGCCAGCGGGAGGCTCTACTCCTACGAGCAGTACTTC
size: once; J: TRBJ2-5; D: NA; V: TRBV28; CDR3: CASSEITNLSAQYF; DNA: TGTGCCAGCAGTGAGATAACTAATTTATCGGCCCAGTACTTC
size: NA; J: TRBJ2-7; D: NA; V: TRBV7-4; CDR3: CASSFMFSSRISYEQYF; DNA: TGTGCCAGCAGCTTCATGTTTAGCTCAAGAATCTCCTACGAGCAGTACTTC
size: NA; J: TRBJ2-1; D: TRBD2; V: TRBV5-8; CDR3: CASSLRGLAVYNEQFF; DNA: TGTGCCAGCAGTTTGAGGGGACTAGCGGTTTACAATGAGCAGTTCTTC
size: NA; J: TRBJ1-1; D: NA; V: TRBV5-1; CDR3: CASSPPDTTEAFF; DNA: TGCGCCAGCAGCCCCCCGGACACCACTGAAGCTTTCTTT
size: NA; J: TRBJ1-4; D: NA; V: TRBV6-1; CDR3: CASSEGGATNEKLFF; DNA: TGTGCCAGCAGTGAAGGCGGGGCAACTAATGAAAAACTGTTTTTT
size: NA; J: TRBJ1-4; D: NA; V: TRBV15; CDR3: CATSRAGETNEKLFF; DNA: TGTGCCACCAGCAGAGCCGGGGAAACTAATGAAAAACTGTTTTTT
size: NA; J: TRBJ2-1; D: NA; V: TRBV5-1; CDR3: CASSLREGDEQFF; DNA: TGCGCCAGCAGCTTGCGCGAAGGGGATGAGCAGTTCTTC
size: NA; J: TRBJ2-7; D: TRBD1; V: TRBV9; CDR3: CASSVRQGERYEQYF; DNA: TGTGCCAGCAGCGTTCGTCAGGGGGAAAGGTACGAGCAGTACTTC